This record looks at one TCR beta chain sequence and its context. Its antigen is currently unknown. This sample was included in a study of cytomegalovirus exposure and HLA in healthy donors. Study results and caveats: Later analysis demonstrated an association between a missense DCLRE1C variant and TCR beta V- and J-gene trimming.

Amplification used 60 Vbeta primers and 13 Jbeta primers. TCRdb's table, derived via immunoSEQ multiplex PCR, lists solely in-frame clones and lacks some. This sample has approximately 160,000 clones, with around 80% found just once. The CDR3 sequence is 14 residues long. Sequencing was carried out using PBMCs. This chain uses TRBV21-1 with TRBJ1-5; the table's D call, TRBD1, was not checked against the DNA. TRBV21-1 is labeled a pseudogene. The receptor comes from a man aged 35 to 55 in good health and CMV-seronegative. The CDR3 region has the DNA TGTGCCAGCAGCCAGGAAGGGGAAGGTCAGCCCCAGCATTTT. Protein sequence: CASSQEGEGQPQHF.